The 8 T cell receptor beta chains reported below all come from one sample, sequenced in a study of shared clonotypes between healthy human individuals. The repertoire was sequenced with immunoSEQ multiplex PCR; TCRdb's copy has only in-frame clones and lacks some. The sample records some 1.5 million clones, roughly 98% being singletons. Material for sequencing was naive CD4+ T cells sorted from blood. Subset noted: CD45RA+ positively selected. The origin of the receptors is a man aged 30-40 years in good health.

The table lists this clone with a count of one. CDR3 sequence: CASSLTGTRNEQFF. CDR3 bases: TGTGCCAGCAGCTTAACCGGGACAAGAAATGAGCAGTTCTTC. The chain has TRBV5-4 and TRBJ2-1; tentative D call: TRBD1 (6 bases). Between the trimmed V and J ends, which lost 2 bases and 7 bases, there was a span of 13 bases. CDR3 length: 14 residues. CDR1 is SGHNT and CDR2 is YYREEE in the germline V gene (reference sequence).

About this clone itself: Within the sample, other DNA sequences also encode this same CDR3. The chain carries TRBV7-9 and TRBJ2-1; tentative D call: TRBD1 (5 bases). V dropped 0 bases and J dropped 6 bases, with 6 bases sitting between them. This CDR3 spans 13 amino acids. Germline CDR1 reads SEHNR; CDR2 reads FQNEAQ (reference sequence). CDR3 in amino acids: CASSLARGNEQFF. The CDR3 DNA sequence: TGTGCCAGCAGCTTAGCAAGGGGCAATGAGCAGTTCTTC.

The DNA of the CDR3 is TGCGCCAGCAGCCAATCGGACAGGGGGCTTAATGAGCAGTTCTTC. Translating gives CASSQSDRGLNEQFF. The V call is TRBV5-1, the J call TRBJ2-1; TRBD1 matches 11 bases. Trimming took 4 bases from V and 7 from J; bases not matched to a gene: 7. The germline gives CDR1 SGHRS, CDR2 YFSETQ. This CDR3 spans 15 amino acids.

In DNA form, the CDR3 reads TGTGCCAGCAGCCACCGAGGACAGGGGTTCACCGGGGAGCTGTTTTTT. Protein: CASSHRGQGFTGELFF. The chain links TRBV7-9 to TRBJ2-2; 9 bases fit TRBD1. There are 16 residues in the CDR3. V lost 5 bases and J lost 4; bases outside the gene matches: 8. The germline gives CDR1 SEHNR, CDR2 FQNEAQ (reference sequence).

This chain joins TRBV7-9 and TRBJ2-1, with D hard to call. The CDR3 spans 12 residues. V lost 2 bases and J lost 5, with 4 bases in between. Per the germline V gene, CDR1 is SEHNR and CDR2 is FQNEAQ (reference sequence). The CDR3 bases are TGTGCCAGCAGCTTAATAGACAATGAGCAGTTCTTC. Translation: CASSLIDNEQFF.

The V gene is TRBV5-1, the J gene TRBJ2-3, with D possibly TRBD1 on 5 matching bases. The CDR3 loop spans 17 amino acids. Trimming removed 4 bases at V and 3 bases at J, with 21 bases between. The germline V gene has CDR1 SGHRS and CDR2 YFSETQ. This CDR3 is CASSTGDQGFGTDTQYF. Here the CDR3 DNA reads TGCGCCAGCAGCACCGGAGACCAGGGTTTTGGGACAGATACGCAGTATTTT.

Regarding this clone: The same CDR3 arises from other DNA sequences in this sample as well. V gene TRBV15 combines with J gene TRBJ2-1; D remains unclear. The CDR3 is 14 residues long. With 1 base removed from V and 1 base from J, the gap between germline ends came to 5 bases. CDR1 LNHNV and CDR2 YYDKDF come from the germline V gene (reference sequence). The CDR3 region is CATSRAGSYNEQFF. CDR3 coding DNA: TGTGCCACCAGCAGAGCTGGGTCCTACAATGAGCAGTTCTTC. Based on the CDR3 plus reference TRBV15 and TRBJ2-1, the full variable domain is DAMVIQNPRYQVTQFGKPVTLSCSQTLNHNVMYWYQQKSSQAPKLLFHYYDKDFNNEADTPDNFQSRRPNTSFCFLDIRSPGLGDTAMYLCATSRAGSYNEQFFGPGTRLTVL.

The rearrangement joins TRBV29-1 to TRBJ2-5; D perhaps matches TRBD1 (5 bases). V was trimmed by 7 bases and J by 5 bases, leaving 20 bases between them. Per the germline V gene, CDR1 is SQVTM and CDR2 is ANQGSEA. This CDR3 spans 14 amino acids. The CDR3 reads CSATGHTLLETQYF. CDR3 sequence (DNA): TGCAGCGCCACCGGACACACCCTTTTGGAGACCCAGTACTTC.